This T cell receptor beta chain is drawn from a study of blood T cells in healthy people across ages. Study-level findings and limits: Across the age range, TCR beta diversity per million T cells fell in a roughly linear way.

A J-beta primer mix and a sample-barcoded 5' primer were used in a second PCR of roughly 7 to 12 cycles. TCRdb re-analysed the 5' RACE reads in MiXCR, keeping a single row per CDR3 protein. Among around 1.5 million distinct CDR3 sequences, around 35% were seen once, and the ten largest hold 11%. This clonotype occurred a few times. The antigen remains undetermined. Possible read error: a much larger clone is one base away. At least 6 micrograms of total RNA were extracted per sample. Germline V lookup: CDR1 SQVTM, CDR2 ANQGSEA. Trimming removed 7 bases at V and 2 bases at J, with 12 bases between. The CDR3 is made up of 13 amino acids.

The source material was blood. This sequence joins TRBV29-1 and TRBJ2-1, with a weak D call TRBD2 (5 bases). The clonotype originates from a woman aged 25 to 39 in good health. The CDR3, as DNA: TGCAGCGGCACTAGGAACGCCTACAATGAGCAGTTCTTC. Translating it yields CSGTRNAYNEQFF.